This T cell receptor beta chain is from a study of control samples from healthy donors and cancer patients. The CDR3 spans 17 residues. J lost 5 bases, V lost 0 bases, and 11 bases had no gene match. Germline CDR1 MGHRA, CDR2 YSYEKL. Assay used: immunoSEQ multiplex PCR; TCRdb lists only in-frame clones, some missing. The sample lists over 100,000 clones, approximately 90% occurring once. Sequenced sample: blood. The clonotype comes from a man aged 35 to 55 in good health. The genes are TRBV4-1 and TRBJ1-1; TRBD1 aligns across 8 bases. The CDR3 bases are TGCGCCAGCAGCCAAGATGCCCCAGGGGGCGAGGAAACTGAAGCTTTCTTT. Translated, it gives CASSQDAPGGEETEAFF.